One and the same sample provided the 16 T cell receptor beta chains below, sequenced in a study of T-cell reconstitution after alpha-beta-depleted transplantation in children. For TCRbeta, the library was prepared with unique molecular identifiers. TCRdb called the PCR reads again in MiXCR, with one record for every CDR3 protein. The profile shows 200,000 to 250,000 distinct CDR3 sequences, around 9.9% of them singletons. The sample consisted of PBMCs, taken before TCRalphabeta/CD19-depleted stem cell transplant. The receptor source for this set is a child younger than two with acute myeloid leukemia, due to receive a stem cell transplant.

This clonotype was recorded at least ten times. This rearrangement joins TRBV7-9 to TRBJ2-1; D might be TRBD2 (6 bases). V was trimmed by 0 bases and J by 0 bases, leaving 12 bases between them. Germline V lookup: CDR1 SEHNR, CDR2 FQNEAQ (reference sequence). The CDR3 totals 17 residues. The CDR3 sequence is CASSLAKSGYSYNEQFF. The CDR3 DNA follows: TGTGCCAGCAGCTTAGCGAAAAGCGGGTACTCCTACAATGAGCAGTTCTTC.

This clonotype has a count of ten or more. This chain uses TRBV10-3 with TRBJ2-1; TRBD2 aligns across 8 bases. CDR1 is ENHRY, CDR2 SYGVKD, per germline. The CDR3 extends over 15 amino acids. The V gene end was trimmed by 7 bases and the J gene end by 0 bases; junction bases not matched to a gene: 5. In nucleotides, the CDR3 is TGTGCCATCATTAGCGGGGCGAGCTCCTACAATGAGCAGTTCTTC. Encoded protein: CAIISGASSYNEQFF.

This clonotype was counted ten times or more. The chain has TRBV7-2 and TRBJ2-5, with TRBD2 matching over 14 bases. V was clipped by 4 bases and J by 6 bases; unmatched bases: 7. From germline, CDR1 is SGHTA and CDR2 FQGNSA. This CDR3 contains 16 residues. The CDR3 reads CASSSGTSGSGKTQYF. The CDR3 DNA sequence: TGTGCCAGCAGCTCAGGGACTAGCGGGAGTGGGAAGACCCAGTACTTC.

This clonotype was detected ten times or more. In nucleotides, the CDR3 is TGTGCCAGCAGTTTTAATCAGCCCCAGCATTTT. It codes for CASSFNQPQHF. The chain links TRBV28 to TRBJ1-5; no clear D. This CDR3 contains 11 residues. The V end lost 3 bases, the J end lost 4 bases, and 1 base lay between the germline ends. CDR1 and CDR2 (germline): MDHEN, SYDVKM.

This clonotype was seen many times. V and J are TRBV7-2 and TRBJ2-7; 8 bases match TRBD1. Germline V lookup: CDR1 SGHTA, CDR2 FQGNSA. Trimming at V came to 3 bases and at J to 3 bases, leaving 7 bases not matched to a gene. The length of the CDR3 is 15 residues. CDR3 region: CASSFGTGRVYEQYF. The CDR3 bases are TGTGCCAGCAGCTTCGGGACAGGTAGGGTCTACGAGCAGTACTTC. Variable domain in full (rest from reference TRBV7-2 and TRBJ2-7): GAGVSQSPSNKVTEKGKDVELRCDPISGHTALYWYRQSLGQGLEFLIYFQGNSAPDKSGLPSDRFSAERTGGSVSTLTIQRTQQEDSAVYLCASSFGTGRVYEQYFGPGTRLTVT.

This sequence joins TRBV12-3 or TRBV12-4 and TRBJ1-3; 10 nucleotides agree with TRBD1. This CDR3 has 15 residues. Trimming cost V 7 bases and J 9 bases; bases outside gene matches: 12. The CDR3 region has the DNA TGTGCCAGCACCGTCCCGGGACAGGGGTCTGGCACCATATATTTT. Amino acids: CASTVPGQGSGTIYF.

This clonotype was seen at least ten times. The chain has TRBV20-1 and TRBJ2-1; 14 nucleotides align to TRBD2. The V gene's germline CDR1 is DFQATT and CDR2 SNEGSKA (reference sequence). V gave up 6 bases and J gave up 8 bases; unmatched junction bases: 9. The CDR3 is 15 amino acids. The CDR3, as DNA: TGCAGTGCAACTGGGACTAGCGGGAGTCGGCATGAGCAGTTCTTC. Translating gives CSATGTSGSRHEQFF.

This clonotype was found many times. This chain joins TRBV7-9 and TRBJ2-5; D is ambiguous. The V gene lost 0 bases and the J gene lost 4 bases, with 18 bases spanning the gap. The CDR3 is made up of 17 amino acids. The germline V gene encodes CDR1 SEHNR and CDR2 FQNEAQ (reference sequence). The DNA for the CDR3 is TGTGCCAGCAGCTTAGCCTCGTTTCTAGGACGGTCAGAGACCCAGTACTTC. Amino acids: CASSLASFLGRSETQYF.

To note about this clonotype: The junction does not match germline at one end; this may be a read error. This chain links TRBV24-1 with TRBJ1-2, with 7 positions matching TRBD1. The CDR3 spans 14 residues. Germline CDR1 is KGHDR and CDR2 is SFDVKD. CDR3 sequence: CTTSDHRGDYGYTF. The CDR3 DNA sequence: TGTACCACCAGTGATCACAGGGGTGACTATGGCTACACCTTC.

This clonotype came up many times. The rearrangement uses TRBV5-1 and TRBJ1-2; D is possibly TRBD1 (6 bases). Germline CDR1 and CDR2: SGHRS and YFSETQ. Trimming stripped 0 bases from V and 4 bases from J, with 10 bases between. There are 14 residues in the CDR3. The CDR3 is CASSLAVRGYGYTF. Written as DNA, the CDR3 is TGCGCCAGCAGCTTGGCGGTCAGGGGCTATGGCTACACCTTC.

This clonotype has at least ten counts. This chain uses TRBV6-4 with TRBJ2-3; D not certain. The CDR3 has 13 amino acids. Germline lookup yields CDR1 MRHNA and CDR2 SNTAGT. The V end was cut by 4 bases, the J end by 4 bases, with 9 bases between. The CDR3 coding sequence is TGTGCCAGCAGTGTGGGGATCGCAGATACGCAGTATTTT. Residues: CASSVGIADTQYF.

This clonotype was counted at least ten times. The chain uses TRBV10-2 and TRBJ2-7; TRBD2 agrees at 12 bases. The junction had 0 bases not matched to a gene; V was cut back by 0 bases and J by 3 bases. Germline values: CDR1 WSHSY, CDR2 SAAADI. This CDR3 has 15 residues. CDR3 DNA: TGCGCCAGCAGTGAGTCGGGACTAGCGGGCTACGAGCAGTACTTC. Protein: CASSESGLAGYEQYF.

The table lists this clonotype with many counts. The chain couples TRBV5-1 to TRBJ2-5; maybe TRBD1 (6 bases). This CDR3 has 15 amino acids. V was clipped by 3 bases and J by 1 base, with 13 bases between them. Germline V lookup: CDR1 SGHRS, CDR2 YFSETQ. The CDR3: CASSSRGGPQETQYF. The CDR3 DNA reads TGCGCCAGCAGCTCCAGGGGCGGGCCCCAAGAGACCCAGTACTTC.

Of note for this clonotype: One end of the junction is discordant with germline, which a read error may explain. The chain employs TRBV4-1 and TRBJ1-2; a weak D match, TRBD1 (5 bases). Germline V gene lookup returns CDR1 MGHRA and CDR2 YSYEKL. This CDR3 spans 13 amino acids. CDR3 coding DNA: TGCGCCAGCCGCCAAACAGGAAACTATGGCTACACCTTC. This translates into CASRQTGNYGYTF.

This clonotype was counted at least ten times. The rearrangement uses TRBV7-2 and TRBJ1-5; D is perhaps TRBD1 (6 bases). The germline gives CDR1 SGHTA, CDR2 FQGNSA. Between the trimmed V and J ends, which lost 0 bases and 8 bases, there was a span of 14 bases. CDR3 length: 15 amino acids. DNA of the CDR3: TGTGCCAGCAGCTTAGCTCATGGGGGCGGTGAGCCCCAGCATTTT. Translated, it gives CASSLAHGGGEPQHF.

Ten or more counts support this clonotype. This rearrangement joins TRBV5-1 to TRBJ2-2, with D maybe TRBD1 (5 bases). This CDR3 comprises 15 residues. CDR1 and CDR2 from the germline V gene are SGHRS and YFSETQ. Trimming shortened V by 4 bases and J by 7 bases, and 17 bases separated the two germline ends. Written as DNA, the CDR3 is TGCGCCAGCAGCCCCGGATCAGGGTCTATCGGGGAGCTGTTTTTT. Translation gives CASSPGSGSIGELFF.